The 21 T cell receptor beta chains listed next were all sequenced from one sample in a study of T cell responses to AZD1222 COVID-19 vaccine. Here immunoSEQ multiplex PCR was the method, and the copy in TCRdb shows in-frame clones only, minus some. This table has approximately 140,000 clones, around 93% appearing once. The material sequenced was peripheral blood, taken on day 0 of AZD1222 vaccination. Receptors were obtained from an adult in good health.

The rearrangement uses TRBV7-2 and TRBJ2-1, with 7 bases identical to TRBD1. This CDR3 is 16 amino acids long. Germline assignment: CDR1 SGHTA and CDR2 FQGNSA. V shed 3 bases, J shed 15 bases, and the junction held 20 bases outside the gene matches. CDR3 amino acids: CASSLTGLKPPWSLFF. The CDR3 DNA sequence: TGTGCCAGCAGCTTGACAGGGCTTAAGCCACCCTGGAGTCTGTTCTTC.

This clone was picked up one time. The chain employs TRBV7-9 and TRBJ1-2; D is undetermined. V dropped 4 bases and J dropped 4 bases, with 7 bases sitting between them. Germline V CDR1 and CDR2: SEHNR, FQNEAQ (reference sequence). The CDR3 covers 12 residues. CDR3 residues: CASSSGVYGYTF. The CDR3 bases are TGTGCCAGCAGCTCTGGTGTCTATGGCTACACCTTC.

This clone was picked up one time. J is TRBJ1-5 and V is TRBV19, with D perhaps TRBD1 (5 bases). The germline V and J ends were trimmed by 1 base and 9 bases, with 13 bases remaining between them. The CDR3 length is 14 residues. Germline CDR1 LNHDA, CDR2 SQIVND (reference sequence). The CDR3 DNA is TGTGCCAGTAGTATAGGGCAGGGAGTAATGCCCCAGCATTTT. Amino acids: CASSIGQGVMPQHF.

A note on this clone: Other DNA sequences in this specimen translate into the identical CDR3. The V call is TRBV11-2, the J call TRBJ2-1; D is unclear. The ends were cut back, 1 base at V and 5 bases at J, with 6 bases in the middle. Germline CDR1 SGHAT, CDR2 FQNNGV. The CDR3 has 13 amino acids. Here the CDR3 reads CASSLGRNNEQFF. CDR3 sequence (DNA): TGTGCCAGCAGCTTAGGACGGAACAATGAGCAGTTCTTC.

This clone came up once. The rearrangement joins TRBV5-1 to TRBJ2-1, with D maybe TRBD2 (5 bases). The germline V gene encodes CDR1 SGHRS and CDR2 YFSETQ. V was shortened by 0 bases and J by 7 bases, with 11 bases between the two germline ends. This CDR3 contains 14 residues. This chain's CDR3 is CASSLAASGNEQFF. The DNA for the CDR3 is TGCGCCAGCAGCTTGGCGGCTTCGGGGAATGAGCAGTTCTTC.

This chain uses TRBV29-1 with TRBJ2-3; 9 nucleotides line up with TRBD2. Looked up from germline, CDR1 is SQVTM and CDR2 is ANQGSEA. The CDR3 is made up of 14 amino acids. Trimming at V came to 8 bases and at J to 5 bases, leaving 11 bases not matched to a gene. The CDR3 nucleotides read TGCAGCCTCAGACTAGCGGTGGGAGGAGATACGCAGTATTTT. Its protein is CSLRLAVGGDTQYF.

The chain couples TRBV4-1 to TRBJ1-4; the D gene is possibly TRBD1 (5 bases). The germline CDR1 and CDR2 sequences are MGHRA and YSYEKL. V lost 4 bases and J lost 7, with 13 bases in between. The CDR3 runs 14 residues. CDR3 sequence (DNA): TGCGCCAGCAGCCCCCGGGACGGTCGTGAAAAACTGTTTTTT. It encodes CASSPRDGREKLFF.

The chain combines TRBV27 with TRBJ2-2; 14 nucleotides line up with TRBD2. Germline CDR1 reads MNHEY; CDR2 reads SMNVEV (reference sequence). The CDR3 spans 15 residues. J was trimmed by 8 bases and V by 7 bases; bases with no gene match: 6. Written as DNA, the CDR3 is TGTGCCAGCACCGTAGGGACTAGCGGGAGAGGGGAGCTGTTTTTT. Its translation is CASTVGTSGRGELFF.

The chain uses TRBV5-1 and TRBJ2-3; 7 nucleotides match TRBD1. CDR3 length: 14 amino acids. Looked up from germline, CDR1 is SGHRS and CDR2 is YFSETQ. V trimming: 4 bases; J trimming: 4 bases; junction bases outside the gene matches: 6. Here the CDR3 reads CASSQGQTADTQYF. DNA of the CDR3: TGCGCCAGCAGCCAGGGACAGACAGCAGATACGCAGTATTTT.

The chain recombines TRBV29-1 with TRBJ2-7, with D perhaps matching TRBD1 (6 bases). The CDR3 totals 16 residues. CDR1 is SQVTM, CDR2 ANQGSEA, per germline. V gave up 5 bases and J gave up 7 bases, with 27 bases separating them. The CDR3 coding sequence is TGCAGCGTTCGAATAATTGGGACAAAGAGGGCTTGGGAGCAGTACTTC. It encodes CSVRIIGTKRAWEQYF.

The V and J genes are TRBV24-1 and TRBJ2-3; D is uncertain. Germline CDR1 and CDR2: KGHDR and SFDVKD. The CDR3 contains 14 residues. The ends were cut back, 9 bases at V and 3 bases at J, with 15 bases in the middle. CDR3: CATLGTWTTDTQYF. The CDR3 DNA reads TGTGCCACCCTTGGTACATGGACGACAGATACGCAGTATTTT.

The chain has TRBV13 and TRBJ1-1, with 8 bases fitting TRBD1. Trimming removed 5 bases from V and 1 base from J; junction bases left unmatched: 3. Germline values: CDR1 PRHDT, CDR2 FYEKMQ (reference sequence). The length of the CDR3 is 14 residues. Written as DNA, the CDR3 is TGTGCCAGCAGCACAGGGGGGCCGAACACTGAAGCTTTCTTT. Its translation: CASSTGGPNTEAFF.

V usage is TRBV19 and J usage is TRBJ2-7; 12 nucleotides match TRBD2. V was clipped by 5 bases and J by 6 bases; unmatched bases: 5. This CDR3 is 14 amino acids long. The germline V gene encodes CDR1 LNHDA and CDR2 SQIVND (reference sequence). Here the CDR3 DNA reads TGTGCCAGTAGTCCCAGGACTAGCGGGGCCGAGCAGTACTTC. Encoded protein: CASSPRTSGAEQYF.

V usage is TRBV6-5 and J usage is TRBJ1-6; D uncertain. Germline V lookup: CDR1 MNHEY, CDR2 SVGAGI. The CDR3 consists of 13 residues. V was cut by 8 bases and J by 10 bases, with 15 bases left in between. CDR3 sequence: CASGQNLGSPLHF. Here the CDR3 DNA reads TGTGCCAGCGGTCAAAACCTGGGGTCACCCCTCCACTTT.

This chain links TRBV24-1 with TRBJ2-5; the D gene is possibly TRBD2 (6 bases). The germline gives CDR1 KGHDR, CDR2 SFDVKD. The V end lost 6 bases, the J end lost 3 bases, and 22 bases lay between the germline ends. The CDR3 is 17 residues long. In nucleotides, the CDR3 is TGTGCCACCAGTAAACCTAGCGACCAAAGCTGGAAAGAGACCCAGTACTTC. Protein: CATSKPSDQSWKETQYF.

V gene TRBV5-1 combines with J gene TRBJ1-3, with D tentatively TRBD1 (6 bases). The CDR3 totals 14 residues. Germline values: CDR1 SGHRS, CDR2 YFSETQ. V was shortened by 3 bases and J by 2 bases, with 9 bases between the two germline ends. The CDR3 reads CASSSQGTGNTIYF. In nucleotides, the CDR3 is TGCGCCAGCAGCTCGCAGGGGACTGGAAACACCATATATTTT.

The chain employs TRBV4-1 and TRBJ2-3, with D maybe TRBD2 (6 bases). The CDR3 is 18 residues long. Germline V CDR1 and CDR2: MGHRA, YSYEKL. Trimming shortened V by 5 bases and J by 5 bases, and 26 bases separated the two germline ends. CDR3 sequence reads: CASSTTPPDGGILDTQYF. The CDR3 region has the DNA TGCGCCAGCAGCACCACCCCTCCCGACGGCGGGATTCTAGATACGCAGTATTTT.

The V and J genes are TRBV2 and TRBJ1-6, with TRBD1 matching 10 bases. Germline CDR1 SNHLY, CDR2 FYNNEI. The CDR3 sequence is 15 residues long. The junction had 4 bases not matched to a gene; V was cut back by 5 bases and J by 6 bases. CDR3 sequence: CASSWDRGSNSPLHF. Written as DNA, the CDR3 is TGTGCCAGCAGTTGGGACAGGGGCAGTAATTCACCCCTCCACTTT.

This chain links TRBV6-5 with TRBJ2-7; D is unresolved. The CDR3 is made up of 15 amino acids. Per the germline V gene, CDR1 is MNHEY and CDR2 is SVGAGI. Trimming removed 4 bases from V and 4 bases from J, with 17 bases in between. The CDR3 bases are TGTGCCAGCAGTTGGAGCCTCTCTGCCCCATACGAGCAGTACTTC. Residues: CASSWSLSAPYEQYF.

J is TRBJ2-7 and V is TRBV25-1, with a tentative D call TRBD1 (6 bases). The CDR3 runs 12 residues. Germline lookup yields CDR1 MGHDK and CDR2 SYGVNS. V was pared by 8 bases and J by 2 bases, with 10 bases between. In DNA, the CDR3 is TGTGCCAGCGCCGGGACAACCTACGAGCAGTACTTC. It specifies CASAGTTYEQYF.

This rearrangement joins TRBV24-1 to TRBJ2-3, with 7 bases lining up with TRBD2. The germline CDR1 and CDR2 sequences are KGHDR and SFDVKD. This CDR3 is 14 amino acids long. After removal of 4 bases from V and 6 bases from J, the junction contained 6 bases not matched to a gene. The CDR3 DNA reads TGTGCCACCAGTGACTTGCTGGGGGGGGATACGCAGTATTTT. It encodes CATSDLLGGDTQYF.